The 8 T cell receptor beta chains reported below all come from one sample, sequenced in a study of blood T cell repertoires in COVID-19. Sequencing used immunoSEQ multiplex PCR; TCRdb keeps in-frame clones, though not all of them. The sample yields over 20,000 clones, more than 90% seen once. Sequenced: peripheral blood. Source of these receptors: a woman in her seventies with active COVID-19.

The chain has TRBV15 and TRBJ2-7, with D tentatively TRBD1 (5 bases). The CDR3 covers 16 residues. CDR1 and CDR2 from the germline V gene are LNHNV and YYDKDF (reference sequence). Trimming pared 1 base from V and 3 bases from J, leaving 16 bases between. In DNA, the CDR3 is TGTGCCACCAGCAGAGCTCCAGGGAAGGCAAGCTACGAGCAGTACTTC. Translating it yields CATSRAPGKASYEQYF.

This chain connects TRBV29-1 to TRBJ2-1; D is possibly TRBD2 (6 bases). V lost 7 bases, J lost 3 bases, and 16 bases lay in between. This CDR3 is 14 amino acids long. Per germline, CDR1 SQVTM and CDR2 ANQGSEA. CDR3 amino acids: CSAIAEMGYNEQFF. The DNA for the CDR3 is TGCAGCGCTATAGCGGAAATGGGCTACAATGAGCAGTTCTTC.

This chain uses TRBV5-6 with TRBJ2-7, with D perhaps matching TRBD2 (6 bases). Trimming removed 3 bases from V and 7 bases from J, with 17 bases in between. Germline lookup yields CDR1 SGHDT and CDR2 YYEEEE. The CDR3 has 14 amino acids. The CDR3 coding sequence is TGTGCCAGCAGCTCGACGGGACTCGGGGGAGAGCAGTACTTC. This sequence encodes CASSSTGLGGEQYF.

The CDR3 bases are TGTGCCAGCAGCTACCCGGGGGGGTTGGGGGAGACCCAGTACTTC. Its protein is CASSYPGGLGETQYF. V usage is TRBV11-2 and J usage is TRBJ2-5, with 8 nucleotides matching TRBD2. The junction had 9 bases not matched to a gene; V was cut back by 4 bases and J by 5 bases. The CDR3 spans 15 residues. The germline gives CDR1 SGHAT, CDR2 FQNNGV.

The V gene is TRBV24-1, the J gene TRBJ1-4, with 8 positions matching TRBD1. The CDR3 is made up of 15 amino acids. The V and J ends lost 3 bases and 5 bases, in that order; junction bases with no gene match: 4. Per germline, CDR1 KGHDR and CDR2 SFDVKD. CDR3: CATSDPTGDNEKLFF. The CDR3, as DNA: TGTGCCACCAGTGATCCGACAGGGGACAATGAAAAACTGTTTTTT.

The chain employs TRBV19 and TRBJ1-4; 8 bases are a match to TRBD1. The CDR3 contains 13 residues. The germline V gene encodes CDR1 LNHDA and CDR2 SQIVND (reference sequence). The V segment lost 5 bases and the J segment 10 bases; nucleotides outside the gene matches: 6. CDR3: CASSPGQVGKLFF. The CDR3 nucleotides are TGTGCCAGTAGTCCGGGACAGGTTGGAAAACTGTTTTTT.

The gene calls are TRBV28 and TRBJ1-6; 8 bases match TRBD1. CDR1 and CDR2 from the germline V gene are MDHEN and SYDVKM. This CDR3 has 14 residues. The junction had 5 bases not matched to a gene; V was cut back by 3 bases and J by 10 bases. The CDR3 protein is CASSFFRGQSPLHF. The DNA for the CDR3 is TGTGCCAGCAGTTTCTTCAGGGGGCAGTCACCCCTCCACTTT.

The chain combines TRBV5-5 with TRBJ2-2; unclear D gene. Germline assignment: CDR1 SGHKS and CDR2 YYEKEE (reference sequence). This CDR3 region has 15 residues. Trimming removed 0 bases from V and 0 bases from J, with 6 bases in between. CDR3 sequence (DNA): TGTGCCAGCAGCTTGGGCTATGCGAACACCGGGGAGCTGTTTTTT. This gives the protein CASSLGYANTGELFF.